This entry lists 8 T cell receptor beta chains sequenced from one sample in a study of CD8+ T cells in alopecia areata. Treatment indicated: oral pan-JAK inhibitor, 5-10 mg twice daily. Extracted from the samples, RNA was reverse transcribed into cDNA to serve as the sequencing template. Generated by immunoSEQ multiplex PCR, the TCRdb table keeps only in-frame clones and is missing some. The sample includes approximately 280,000 clones, 58% of them seen just once. Sequenced material: CD4+ T cells sorted from blood, taken at week 24, from a patient treated with tofacitinib. The receptors come from a human donor with alopecia areata.

The gene calls are TRBV9 and TRBJ1-5; D ambiguous. The germline V and J ends were trimmed by 3 bases and 0 bases, with 16 bases remaining between them. The CDR3 extends over 17 amino acids. CDR1 is SGDLS and CDR2 is YYNGEE in the germline V gene. The CDR3 DNA reads as TGTGCCAGCAGCGGCGGCGACCGACCGTATAGCAATCAGCCCCAGCATTTT. The encoded protein is CASSGGDRPYSNQPQHF.

This rearrangement joins TRBV2 to TRBJ1-1; D gene ambiguous. The CDR3 runs 14 residues. Trimming took 0 bases from V and 2 from J, leaving 7 bases between them. Germline V gives CDR1 SNHLY, CDR2 FYNNEI. CDR3 protein: CASSEALRNTEAFF. The CDR3 DNA reads as TGTGCCAGCAGTGAAGCGCTTAGAAACACTGAAGCTTTCTTT.

The chain carries TRBV27 and TRBJ2-7; TRBD1 matches 7 bases. Per germline, CDR1 MNHEY and CDR2 SMNVEV (reference sequence). This CDR3 is 15 amino acids long. The V segment lost 5 bases and the J segment 0 bases; nucleotides outside the gene matches: 7. The CDR3 sequence is CASSPRDRSSYEQYF. The CDR3 DNA reads TGTGCCAGCAGTCCCAGGGACAGAAGCTCCTACGAGCAGTACTTC.

This chain uses TRBV7-9 with TRBJ1-5; TRBD1 is a possible D gene (6 bases). CDR1 SEHNR and CDR2 FQNEAQ come from the germline V gene (reference sequence). V dropped 2 bases and J dropped 8 bases, with 10 bases sitting between them. The CDR3 length is 13 residues. The CDR3 loop reads CASSLTGREPQHF. The CDR3 region has the DNA TGTGCCAGCAGCTTAACAGGGAGGGAGCCCCAGCATTTT.

This chain joins TRBV7-8 and TRBJ2-1; possible D gene TRBD1, 5 bases. This CDR3 region has 15 residues. The V end was cut by 4 bases, the J end by 6 bases, with 16 bases between. Germline V gene data show CDR1 as SGHVS and CDR2 as FQNEAQ. The CDR3 region is CASSSLGQGSNEQFF. The CDR3 bases are TGTGCCAGCAGCTCCCTCGGGCAGGGATCCAATGAGCAGTTCTTC.

Points on this clone: Compared with germline, one end of the junction differs, possibly owing to a read error. This chain links TRBV6-5 with TRBJ2-7; a possible D gene is TRBD1 (5 bases). The CDR3 sequence is 14 residues long. Per germline, CDR1 MNHEY and CDR2 SVGAGI. This chain's CDR3 is CASSPWVGQGEQYF. The CDR3 DNA reads as TGTGCCAGCAGTCCCTGGGTAGGGCAGGGCGAGCAGTATTTC.

V gene TRBV29-1 combines with J gene TRBJ1-5; no clear D. Germline V lookup: CDR1 SQVTM, CDR2 ANQGSEA. Deletions cut 4 bases from V and 7 bases from J, with 11 bases between. The CDR3 loop spans 12 amino acids. This CDR3 reads CSVGQNGQPQHF. CDR3 nucleotides: TGCAGCGTTGGACAAAACGGGCAGCCCCAGCATTTT.

The chain joins TRBV30 to TRBJ2-7; 10 bases map to TRBD1. CDR1 is GTSNPN and CDR2 is SVGIG in the germline V gene (reference sequence). The J segment lost 2 bases and the V segment lost 4 bases, leaving 5 bases of the junction unmatched. This CDR3 comprises 14 residues. CDR3: CAWTRDRGAYEQYF. The CDR3 DNA reads TGTGCCTGGACCCGGGACAGGGGAGCCTACGAGCAGTACTTC.